Below, 29 T cell receptor beta chains from the same sample are listed, as sequenced in a study of shared clonotypes between healthy human individuals. Produced via immunoSEQ multiplex PCR; TCRdb's table is partial and in-frame only. The sample lists some 2 million clones; about 95% were seen once. Cells designated naive CD8 were CD45RO-negative and were positively selected for CCR7, with terminally differentiated effector memory CD45RA+ cells excluded. The source material was naive CD8+ T cells sorted from blood. The receptor source for this set is a man younger than 35 in good health.

The rearrangement uses TRBV6-5 and TRBJ2-1, with D perhaps TRBD2 (5 bases). Trimming removed 0 bases at V and 8 bases at J, with 17 bases between. This CDR3 spans 16 amino acids. The germline V gene encodes CDR1 MNHEY and CDR2 SVGAGI. The CDR3 nucleotides read TGTGCCAGCAGTTACTCAGTGGGAGAGGTCGTAGATGAGCAGTTCTTC. Translation: CASSYSVGEVVDEQFF.

The chain has TRBV19 and TRBJ1-5, with D maybe TRBD1 (5 bases). The germline CDR1 and CDR2 sequences are LNHDA and SQIVND (reference sequence). The CDR3 contains 14 residues. The ends were cut back, 5 bases at V and 6 bases at J, with 14 bases in the middle. The CDR3 nucleotides are TGTGCCAGTAGTCCCCCGGAAGGGGCTCAGCCCCAGCATTTT. It translates to CASSPPEGAQPQHF.

The rearrangement uses TRBV10-3 and TRBJ1-2; possibly TRBD1 for D (5 bases). The germline CDR1 and CDR2 sequences are ENHRY and SYGVKD. V was shortened by 11 bases and J by 2 bases, with 24 bases between the two germline ends. The CDR3 is 16 residues long. The CDR3 spells CASLPTPTAANYGYTF. The CDR3 DNA reads TGTGCCTCCCTTCCGACGCCGACAGCTGCCAACTATGGCTACACCTTC.

Concerning this clone: The same CDR3 also results from other DNA sequences found in this sample. This chain links TRBV7-6 with TRBJ2-2, with D possibly matching TRBD2 (6 bases). This CDR3 region has 14 residues. Trimming left V 6 bases short and J 3 bases short, with 11 bases between. The germline gives CDR1 SGHVS, CDR2 FNYEAQ. The CDR3 coding sequence is TGTGCCAGCAGTCTGGAGGGGTACACCGGGGAGCTGTTTTTT. This translates into CASSLEGYTGELFF.

The chain recombines TRBV2 with TRBJ1-4, with a tentative D call TRBD1 (6 bases). CDR1 is SNHLY and CDR2 is FYNNEI in the germline V gene. The CDR3 has 17 amino acids. The V gene lost 6 bases and the J gene lost 0 bases, with 17 bases spanning the gap. Written as DNA, the CDR3 is TGTGCCAGCAGGGAGGGACACCAGCCCACAACTAATGAAAAACTGTTTTTT. Amino acid sequence: CASREGHQPTTNEKLFF.

V gene TRBV27 combines with J gene TRBJ2-7; TRBD2 matches at 9 bases. V shed 5 bases, J shed 7 bases, and the junction held 15 bases outside the gene matches. The CDR3 runs to 16 residues. Germline CDR1 MNHEY, CDR2 SMNVEV (reference sequence). CDR3 DNA sequence: TGTGCCAGCAGTGCGCCAGCGGGGGGCACCTTTGGGGAGCAGTACTTC. It yields the protein CASSAPAGGTFGEQYF.

In the case of this clone: Different DNA sequences within this sample yield the same CDR3. V usage is TRBV7-9 and J usage is TRBJ1-1, with 8 positions matching TRBD1. The CDR3 runs 14 residues. The ends lost 3 bases at V and 2 bases at J; junction bases unmatched: 2. CDR1 is SEHNR and CDR2 is FQNEAQ in the germline V gene (reference sequence). CDR3 sequence (DNA): TGTGCCAGCAGCTTCGGACAGGGCAACACTGAAGCTTTCTTT. Translated, it gives CASSFGQGNTEAFF.

The rearrangement links TRBV6-5 to TRBJ1-2; no firm D call. The germline V gene has CDR1 MNHEY and CDR2 SVGAGI. Trimming stripped 4 bases from V and 0 bases from J, with 12 bases between. The CDR3 extends over 15 amino acids. The CDR3 DNA reads as TGTGCCAGCAGTTTTACCAGGAGTACTAACTATGGCTACACCTTC. Translation gives CASSFTRSTNYGYTF.

The V and J genes are TRBV4-1 and TRBJ1-3; D not certain. The germline V gene has CDR1 MGHRA and CDR2 YSYEKL. CDR3 length: 15 amino acids. Trimming stripped 4 bases from V and 0 bases from J, with 10 bases between. The CDR3 bases are TGCGCCAGCAGCCTAGTAAGCAGCTCTGGAAACACCATATATTTT. It encodes CASSLVSSSGNTIYF.

The genes are TRBV9 and TRBJ2-1; D is perhaps TRBD2 (5 bases). CDR3 size: 16 residues. Deletions cut 0 bases from V and 6 bases from J, with 16 bases between. Germline assignment: CDR1 SGDLS and CDR2 YYNGEE. The CDR3 region has the DNA TGTGCCAGCAGCGTAGAGGAGAGGGAGAGCTCCAATGAGCAGTTCTTC. This encodes CASSVEERESSNEQFF.

Comments on this clone: Distinct nucleotide sequences in the sample also encode this CDR3. This chain joins TRBV30 and TRBJ2-2, with D possibly matching TRBD1 (6 bases). This CDR3 is built from 15 residues. The germline V gene encodes CDR1 GTSNPN and CDR2 SVGIG (reference sequence). V was pared by 2 bases and J by 0 bases, with 10 bases between. DNA of the CDR3: TGTGCCTGGAGTTCTGGGACAACGAACACCGGGGAGCTGTTTTTT. It codes for CAWSSGTTNTGELFF.

This clone was seen just once. The chain recombines TRBV7-9 with TRBJ1-6; D gene unclear. Germline lookup yields CDR1 SEHNR and CDR2 FQNEAQ (reference sequence). The CDR3 is made up of 12 amino acids. Between the trimmed V and J ends, which lost 3 bases and 15 bases, there was a span of 12 bases. The CDR3: CASSLGSRDLHF. In DNA form, the CDR3 reads TGTGCCAGCAGCTTGGGCAGCCGGGACCTCCACTTT.

The chain joins TRBV19 to TRBJ2-3, with D perhaps matching TRBD2 (7 bases). The V gene's germline CDR1 is LNHDA and CDR2 SQIVND (reference sequence). CDR3 length: 16 amino acids. Trimming removed 5 bases at V and 2 bases at J, with 17 bases between. This chain's CDR3 is CASSLSGGAFTDTQYF. The CDR3 nucleotides are TGTGCCAGTAGTCTAAGTGGGGGGGCCTTCACAGATACGCAGTATTTT. Full variable domain (outside the CDR3, taken from reference TRBV19 and TRBJ2-3): DGGITQSPKYLFRKEGQNVTLSCEQNLNHDAMYWYRQDPGQGLRLIYYSQIVNDFQKGDIAEGYSVSREKKESFPLTVTSAQKNPTAFYLCASSLSGGAFTDTQYFGPGTRLTVL.

V usage is TRBV27 and J usage is TRBJ1-5; D call uncertain. V shed 6 bases and J shed 5 bases, with 14 bases lying between them. The V gene's germline CDR1 is MNHEY and CDR2 SMNVEV (reference sequence). This CDR3 comprises 14 residues. CDR3 DNA sequence: TGTGCCAGCAGCCCTTCTGATGCTTATCAGCCCCAGCATTTT. Amino acid sequence: CASSPSDAYQPQHF.

Points on this clone: This sample includes further DNA sequences coding for the same CDR3. The chain is built from TRBV30 and TRBJ1-1, with no clear D. Trimming removed 1 base at V and 0 bases at J, with 3 bases between. Germline loops: CDR1 GTSNPN, CDR2 SVGIG (reference sequence). The CDR3 length is 12 residues. The CDR3 coding sequence is TGTGCCTGGAGTGGGCTGAACACTGAAGCTTTCTTT. Translation gives CAWSGLNTEAFF.

The CDR3 sequence: CARSTGGAWQPQHF. The CDR3 DNA reads as TGCGCCAGGTCCACAGGGGGCGCATGGCAGCCCCAGCATTTT. This sequence joins TRBV10-1 and TRBJ1-5, with 9 bases aligning to TRBD1. This CDR3 has 14 amino acids. Germline lookup yields CDR1 WNHNN and CDR2 SYGVQD (reference sequence). With 9 bases clipped from V and 7 bases from J, the junction kept 10 bases outside the gene matches.

CDR3 nucleotides: TGCGCCAGCAGCCGCCGGGACAGGGAGAGGGAGACCCAGTACTTC. Its protein product is CASSRRDRERETQYF. The rearrangement joins TRBV5-1 to TRBJ2-5; 9 bases agree with TRBD1. V lost 4 bases to trimming and J lost 5 bases; unmatched junction nucleotides: 9. The CDR3 is made up of 15 amino acids. The germline gives CDR1 SGHRS, CDR2 YFSETQ.

This clone has only a few counts. This rearrangement joins TRBV5-4 to TRBJ1-6, with 8 positions matching TRBD1. Trimming at V came to 4 bases and at J to 9 bases, leaving 15 bases not matched to a gene. Germline CDR1 SGHNT, CDR2 YYREEE (reference sequence). This CDR3 has 17 residues. As DNA, the CDR3 is TGTGCCAGCAGCATTACGGGGACAGGCGGAATCGGTTCACCCCTCCACTTT. This translates into CASSITGTGGIGSPLHF.

The chain links TRBV5-6 to TRBJ2-1; TRBD2 matches at 16 bases. Germline V gene lookup returns CDR1 SGHDT and CDR2 YYEEEE. Unmatched junction bases numbered 5, after V lost 4 bases and J lost 4 bases. The CDR3 contains 17 residues. The CDR3 DNA sequence: TGTGCCAGCAGCATGGGACTAGCGGGAGGGTTGTACAATGAGCAGTTCTTC. Encoded protein: CASSMGLAGGLYNEQFF.

The chain is built from TRBV6-5 and TRBJ1-1; D unclear. Trimming removed 6 bases at V and 0 bases at J, with 11 bases between. The CDR3 sequence is 14 residues long. Germline assignment: CDR1 MNHEY and CDR2 SVGAGI. Written as DNA, the CDR3 is TGTGCCAGCAGCCACAACTCAGTGAACACTGAAGCTTTCTTT. This translates into CASSHNSVNTEAFF.

The V gene is TRBV7-9, the J gene TRBJ1-3, with no clear D. The CDR3 loop spans 15 amino acids. CDR1 and CDR2 from the germline V gene are SEHNR and FQNEAQ (reference sequence). The germline V and J ends were trimmed by 3 bases and 2 bases, with 11 bases remaining between them. The CDR3 loop is CASSFISGPGNTIYF. The CDR3 region has the DNA TGTGCCAGCAGCTTCATTTCCGGGCCTGGAAACACCATATATTTT.

CDR3 bases: TGTGCCAGCACCCTCGGAATAGCGGGAGGTGGCGAGCAGTACTTC. This translates into CASTLGIAGGGEQYF. V usage is TRBV5-6 and J usage is TRBJ2-7; the match to TRBD2 covers 10 bases. V shed 6 bases and J 6 bases; nucleotides not matched to a gene: 12. Germline loops: CDR1 SGHDT, CDR2 YYEEEE. The CDR3 length is 15 residues.

This clone is a singleton in its sample. This chain connects TRBV5-6 to TRBJ2-3, with 13 bases aligning to TRBD2. CDR1 SGHDT and CDR2 YYEEEE come from the germline V gene. J gave up 1 base and V 3 bases, and 5 bases lay outside the gene matches. CDR3 length: 17 amino acids. CDR3 amino acids: CASSSYTSGGGTDTQYF. Written as DNA, the CDR3 is TGTGCCAGCAGCTCATATACTAGCGGGGGGGGCACAGATACGCAGTATTTT. The full variable domain, completed using reference TRBV5-6 and TRBJ2-3, is DAGVTQSPTHLIKTRGQQVTLRCSPKSGHDTVSWYQQALGQGPQFIFQYYEEEERQRGNFPDRFSGHQFPNYSSELNVNALLLGDSALYLCASSSYTSGGGTDTQYFGPGTRLTVL.

This clone is a singleton in its sample. The V and J genes are TRBV4-1 and TRBJ1-1; D call uncertain. The CDR3 has 14 residues. CDR1 is MGHRA and CDR2 is YSYEKL in the germline V gene. V lost 5 bases and J lost 6, with 16 bases in between. The CDR3 DNA is TGCGCCAGCAGCGCCCGTGGAGCGAGGGCTGAAGCTTTCTTT. Protein: CASSARGARAEAFF.

This clone was recorded once. The CDR3 sequence is CASSGNFPYEQYF. The CDR3 DNA sequence: TGTGCCAGCAGTGGGAACTTCCCATACGAGCAGTACTTC. The chain combines TRBV28 with TRBJ2-7, with D unresolved. With 5 bases removed from V and 4 bases from J, the gap between germline ends came to 12 bases. The CDR3 has 13 residues. Germline assignment: CDR1 MDHEN and CDR2 SYDVKM. The full variable domain, with the rest looked up from reference TRBV28 and TRBJ2-7, is DVKVTQSSRYLVKRTGEKVFLECVQDMDHENMFWYRQDPGLGLRLIYFSYDVKMKEKGDIPEGYSVSREKKERFSLILESASTNQTSMYLCASSGNFPYEQYFGPGTRLTVT.

The CDR3 DNA follows: TGTGCCAGCAGCTTGCTTCCGGGACAGAGCTCCTACGAGCAGTACTTC. This translates into CASSLLPGQSSYEQYF. The rearrangement uses TRBV5-5 and TRBJ2-7, with TRBD1 identical over 7 bases. V lost 1 base to trimming and J lost 0 bases; unmatched junction nucleotides: 7. The CDR3 runs 16 residues. CDR1 and CDR2 from the germline V gene are SGHKS and YYEKEE (reference sequence).

This chain links TRBV27 with TRBJ2-4; D gene uncertain. This CDR3 comprises 13 residues. CDR1 and CDR2 from the germline V gene are MNHEY and SMNVEV (reference sequence). Trimming removed 5 bases from V and 8 bases from J, with 13 bases in between. The CDR3 region is CASSPGRIDIQYF. CDR3 nucleotide sequence: TGTGCCAGCAGTCCCGGCCGGATAGACATTCAGTACTTC.

V and J are TRBV11-2 and TRBJ2-3; no clear D. The CDR3 is made up of 13 amino acids. Germline CDR1 SGHAT, CDR2 FQNNGV. V shed 4 bases and J shed 6 bases, with 11 bases lying between them. In DNA form, the CDR3 reads TGTGCCAGCAGCTACACACCTCGGGATACGCAGTATTTT. Translating gives CASSYTPRDTQYF.

The chain links TRBV6-1 to TRBJ1-6; D might be TRBD1 (6 bases). V lost 4 bases and J 5 bases, leaving 9 bases between the germline ends. The germline CDR1 and CDR2 sequences are MNHNS and SASEGT. The CDR3 extends over 14 amino acids. The DNA of the CDR3 is TGTGCCAGCAGTGCCTGGACAGATAATTCACCCCTCCACTTT. As protein: CASSAWTDNSPLHF.